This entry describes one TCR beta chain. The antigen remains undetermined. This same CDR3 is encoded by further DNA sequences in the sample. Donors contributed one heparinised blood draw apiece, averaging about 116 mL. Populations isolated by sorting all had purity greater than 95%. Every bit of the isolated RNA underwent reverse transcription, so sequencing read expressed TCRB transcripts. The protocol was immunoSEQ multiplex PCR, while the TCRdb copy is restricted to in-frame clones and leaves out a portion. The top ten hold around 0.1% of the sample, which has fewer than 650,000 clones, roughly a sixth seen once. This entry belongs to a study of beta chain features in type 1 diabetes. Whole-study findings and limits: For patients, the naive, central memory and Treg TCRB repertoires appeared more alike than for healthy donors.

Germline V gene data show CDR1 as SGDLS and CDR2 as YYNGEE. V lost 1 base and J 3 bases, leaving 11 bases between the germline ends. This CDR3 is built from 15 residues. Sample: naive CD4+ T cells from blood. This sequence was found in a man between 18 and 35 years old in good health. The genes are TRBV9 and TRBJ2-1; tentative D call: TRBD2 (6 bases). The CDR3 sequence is CASSVRGTSYNEQFF. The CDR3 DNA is TGTGCCAGCAGCGTACGCGGGACCAGCTACAATGAGCAGTTCTTC.